This T cell receptor beta chain was identified during a study of molecular identifiers for immune sequencing clone quantification. J lost 5 bases, V lost 7 bases, and 10 bases had no gene match. The germline V gene encodes CDR1 MDHEN and CDR2 SYDVKM. The CDR3 extends over 14 amino acids. MiXCR, run by TCRdb on the PCR reads, gives a single entry per CDR3 protein. Here the sample spans a few hundred thousand distinct CDR3 sequences, about 23% being singletons. Sequenced material: naive CD8+ T cells from blood, with Jurkat cell RNA spiked in. The subset here: FACS-sorted CD8+CD4-CCR7+CD45RA+ naive T cells. The chain couples TRBV28 to TRBJ1-1; 7 bases line up with TRBD1. The clonotype comes from a human donor in good health. Some libraries in this study had Jurkat cell RNA spiked in. In DNA, the CDR3 is TGTGCCAGCACCCCGACAGGGATGGGGACTGAAGCTTTCTTT. It specifies CASTPTGMGTEAFF.